The 7 T cell receptor beta chains in this list originate from one sample, sequenced in a study of beta chain features in type 1 diabetes. Since all of the isolated RNA was reverse transcribed, expressed TCRB transcripts were what got sequenced. TCRdb's table, derived via immunoSEQ multiplex PCR, lists solely in-frame clones and lacks some. The sample shows about 60,000 clones, roughly three fifths of them seen only once. Sequenced material: Tregs from blood. These receptors were collected from a woman aged 18-29 years in good health.

This clone was counted a single time. The same CDR3 can be traced to other DNA sequences in this sample. This rearrangement joins TRBV27 to TRBJ2-7, with 8 bases matching TRBD2. The CDR3 is 15 residues long. Germline V gives CDR1 MNHEY, CDR2 SMNVEV (reference sequence). With 5 bases clipped from V and 3 bases from J, the junction kept 9 bases outside the gene matches. CDR3 sequence (DNA): TGTGCCAGCAGTCCGCCCCCGGGACTAGTCTACGAGCAGTACTTC. Translating gives CASSPPPGLVYEQYF.

This chain joins TRBV30 and TRBJ1-4; D uncertain. Germline CDR1 is GTSNPN and CDR2 is SVGIG (reference sequence). V lost 3 bases and J 4 bases, leaving 9 bases between the germline ends. The CDR3 has 13 amino acids. This chain's CDR3 is CAWSRQFNEKLFF. The CDR3 nucleotides are TGTGCCTGGAGCAGGCAGTTTAATGAAAAACTGTTTTTT.

The chain is built from TRBV5-5 and TRBJ2-5; 8 nucleotides agree with TRBD2. The CDR3 sequence is 17 residues long. V was clipped by 3 bases and J by 2 bases; unmatched bases: 12. Germline CDR1 reads SGHKS; CDR2 reads YYEKEE (reference sequence). This chain's CDR3 is CASSSTYGTSRQETQYF. As DNA, the CDR3 is TGTGCCAGCAGCTCTACGTACGGGACTAGTAGGCAAGAGACCCAGTACTTC. Together with reference TRBV5-5 and TRBJ2-5, the CDR3 gives the full variable domain: DAGVTQSPTHLIKTRGQQVTLRCSPISGHKSVSWYQQVLGQGPQFIFQYYEKEERGRGNFPDRFSARQFPNYSSELNVNALLLGDSALYLCASSSTYGTSRQETQYFGPGTRLLVL.

The V and J genes are TRBV4-3 and TRBJ1-1; no firm D call. Trimming removed 4 bases at V and 1 base at J, with 10 bases between. Germline assignment: CDR1 LGHNA and CDR2 YSLEER. CDR3 length: 14 amino acids. CDR3 sequence: CASSLTHGNTEAFF. CDR3 coding DNA: TGCGCCAGCAGCCTGACTCACGGGAACACTGAAGCTTTCTTT.

J is TRBJ1-1 and V is TRBV10-3; D is perhaps TRBD1 (6 bases). From germline, CDR1 is ENHRY and CDR2 SYGVKD. This CDR3 has 14 residues. The germline V and J ends were trimmed by 0 bases and 5 bases, with 10 bases remaining between them. The CDR3 protein is CAISESRGQTEAFF. In nucleotides, the CDR3 is TGTGCCATCAGTGAGTCCAGGGGACAAACTGAAGCTTTCTTT.

The rearrangement links TRBV19 to TRBJ2-4, with 14 bases matching TRBD2. Germline V gene data show CDR1 as LNHDA and CDR2 as SQIVND (reference sequence). CDR3 length equals 15 residues. V lost 6 bases and J lost 7; bases outside the gene matches: 5. CDR3 in DNA: TGTGCCAGTAGCGAGGGACTAGCGGGAGCCAACATTCAGTACTTC. It yields the protein CASSEGLAGANIQYF.

The chain uses TRBV7-6 and TRBJ2-1, with a weak D call TRBD1 (6 bases). This CDR3 is 13 amino acids long. With 0 bases removed from V and 9 bases from J, the gap between germline ends came to 9 bases. CDR1 is SGHVS, CDR2 FNYEAQ, per germline. The CDR3 reads CASSLAGGTEQFF. For the CDR3, the DNA is TGTGCCAGCAGCTTAGCTGGGGGCACTGAGCAGTTCTTC.